This T cell receptor beta chain is from a study of T cells after posttransplantation cyclophosphamide. Study-wide results and limits: Later blood repertoires were often dominated by clones from the donor CD8+ memory compartment. Tissue-infiltrating T cells from skin or gut overlapped little with blood T cells. Recipient CMV seropositivity and CMV reactivation strongly tracked TRB clonality.

The data were produced by immunoSEQ multiplex PCR, yet TCRdb's version contains in-frame clones alone and is incomplete. The sample yields tens of thousands of clones, without any singletons. CDR3 length: 15 residues. V lost 3 bases and J lost 4; bases outside the gene matches: 6. Germline loops: CDR1 MGHRA, CDR2 YSYEKL. Peripheral blood was collected from the related graft donor on the marrow donation day. This clone was observed many times. Its specificity is not known. The receptor was derived from a woman aged 55-70 years in good health, CMV-negative, and a related stem cell transplant donor. This chain connects TRBV4-1 to TRBJ1-3, with TRBD1 identical over 7 bases. The sample consisted of PBMCs. CDR3 in DNA: TGCGCCAGCAGCCACTTACAGGGGAAAGGAAACACCATATATTTT. Protein product: CASSHLQGKGNTIYF.